This T cell receptor beta chain is from a study of tissue T cells after allogeneic stem cell transplantation. Study outcomes and limitations: Across patients, clones rarely overlapped, yet motif clusters were shared tissue-specifically. Anatomically similar tissues had similar TCR repertoires within each patient. In patients and mice, blood and spleen missed much of tissue repertoire.

Note on this clone: Its target is not known. The listed genes are named as in mouse. From the germline J gene comes the end of the CDR3, since the read stops 1 residue before it.

Repertoires were generated with immunoSEQ multiplex PCR, while TCRdb's copy carries only in-frame clones and drops some. Among about 48,000 clones listed, around 70% were seen once. Trimming took 3 bases from V and 3 from J, leaving 8 bases between them. The CDR3 has 14 amino acids. Germline values: CDR1 MSHET, CDR2 SYDVDS. The sample comprised sorted cells pooled from one or two spleens. This clonotype was obtained from a pool of C57BL/6 mice in good health. The gene calls are TRBV29 and TRBJ1-4, with D unresolved. CDR3 sequence reads: CASSFHPANERLFF. CDR3 DNA (partial): TGTGCTAGCAGTTTTCACCCAGCCAACGAAAGATTATTT.